Shown below are 16 T cell receptor beta chains from a single sample sequenced in a study of T-cell reconstitution after alpha-beta-depleted transplantation in children. Preparation of the TCRbeta library was carried out with unique molecular identifiers. MiXCR, run by TCRdb on the PCR reads, gives a single entry per CDR3 protein. Of approximately 350,000 distinct CDR3 sequences in the sample, around 15% were seen once. Source: PBMCs, mostly from graft donor cells, taken 360 days after TCRalphabeta/CD19-depleted stem cell transplant. The receptors originated from a male patient aged 2-9 years who had a stem cell transplant for acute lymphoblastic leukemia, so the T cells may come from the graft donor.

The V call is TRBV20-1, the J call TRBJ1-5; no firm D call. From germline, CDR1 is DFQATT and CDR2 SNEGSKA (reference sequence). This CDR3 is built from 13 residues. V lost 6 bases and J 0 bases, leaving 9 bases between the germline ends. The DNA for the CDR3 is TGCAGTGCAGTGGAAAATAGCAATCAGCCCCAGCATTTT. It specifies CSAVENSNQPQHF.

This clonotype was seen repeatedly, ten times or more. The V and J genes are TRBV28 and TRBJ2-7; D is possibly TRBD1 or TRBD2 (6 bases each). CDR3 length: 14 residues. V was clipped by 2 bases and J by 5 bases, with 13 bases between them. Germline V gene sequence: CDR1 MDHEN, CDR2 SYDVKM. The CDR3 reads CASSLRGLRNEQYF. The CDR3 bases are TGTGCCAGCAGTTTACGGGGGCTGAGGAACGAGCAGTACTTC.

The rearrangement uses TRBV5-1 and TRBJ1-6, with a weak D call TRBD1 (5 bases). The germline gives CDR1 SGHRS, CDR2 YFSETQ. This CDR3 comprises 13 residues. Trimming took 5 bases from V and 8 from J, leaving 11 bases between them. CDR3 DNA sequence: TGCGCCAGCAGGACAGAGACCGATTCACCCCTCCACTTT. It yields the protein CASRTETDSPLHF.

This clonotype was picked up many times. V gene TRBV12-3 or TRBV12-4 combines with J gene TRBJ2-7, with D perhaps TRBD2 (6 bases). The CDR3 length is 13 residues. Trimming left V 0 bases short and J 4 bases short, with 7 bases between. CDR3 in DNA: TGTGCCAGCAGTTTAGCGGCGGGGTACGAGCAGTACTTC. It specifies CASSLAAGYEQYF.

Turning to this clonotype: Germline and junction disagree at one end, which may indicate a read error. The chain joins TRBV10-3 to TRBJ2-7; D call uncertain. The germline V gene encodes CDR1 ENHRY and CDR2 SYGVKD. The CDR3 consists of 15 residues. In DNA, the CDR3 is TGTGCCATCAGTGATTGGGCGGAAAGCTCCTACGAGCAGCACTTC. Its translation: CAISDWAESSYEQHF.

This clonotype showed up just a few times. The chain combines TRBV29-1 with TRBJ2-7; 7 nucleotides align to TRBD1. This CDR3 has 12 residues. The junction had 8 bases not matched to a gene; V was cut back by 6 bases and J by 6 bases. Germline V lookup: CDR1 SQVTM, CDR2 ANQGSEA. The CDR3 sequence is CSVVYWTGEQYF. CDR3 in DNA: TGCAGCGTAGTATATTGGACAGGCGAGCAGTACTTC.

In this sample, this clonotype turned up many times. The chain joins TRBV2 to TRBJ2-2; D unresolved. The germline CDR1 and CDR2 sequences are SNHLY and FYNNEI. This CDR3 contains 13 residues. Trimming left V 5 bases short and J 6 bases short, with 10 bases between. CDR3 loop: CASSPTVAGELFF. Here the CDR3 DNA reads TGTGCCAGCAGTCCTACAGTCGCCGGGGAGCTGTTTTTT.

This chain joins TRBV12-3 or TRBV12-4 and TRBJ2-7; TRBD1 matches at 10 bases. The CDR3 extends over 15 amino acids. With 3 bases clipped from V and 0 bases from J, the junction kept 2 bases outside the gene matches. The CDR3 region has the DNA TGTGCCAGCAGTTTTGGGACAGGGGTCTCCTACGAGCAGTACTTC. This codes for CASSFGTGVSYEQYF.

This clonotype came up many times. The chain links TRBV6-6 to TRBJ2-7; D not certain. Germline CDR1 is MNHNY and CDR2 is SVGAGI (reference sequence). The CDR3 extends over 13 amino acids. Trimming took 2 bases from V and 3 from J, leaving 8 bases between them. CDR3: CASSYAALYEQYF. The CDR3 DNA sequence: TGTGCCAGCAGTTACGCAGCTCTCTACGAGCAGTACTTC.

This clonotype was seen a handful of times. This rearrangement joins TRBV6-1 to TRBJ2-7, with TRBD2 matching over 9 bases. Unmatched junction bases numbered 10, after V lost 6 bases and J lost 4 bases. Germline V gene data show CDR1 as MNHNS and CDR2 as SASEGT. This CDR3 has 15 residues. For the CDR3, the DNA is TGTGCCAGCAGCTCCCTTAGTAGCGGGAGTTACGAGCAGTACTTC. Translation gives CASSSLSSGSYEQYF.

The chain recombines TRBV6-1 with TRBJ2-7, with D uncertain. The germline gives CDR1 MNHNS, CDR2 SASEGT. Trimming shortened V by 4 bases and J by 0 bases, and 13 bases separated the two germline ends. There are 15 residues in the CDR3. The CDR3 coding sequence is TGTGCCAGCAGTGTCGGTGGTTTTCGCTCCTACGAGCAGTACTTC. This codes for CASSVGGFRSYEQYF.

The table lists this clonotype with many counts. The chain uses TRBV5-8 and TRBJ2-3; 12 nucleotides agree with TRBD2. Germline V gene lookup returns CDR1 SGHTS and CDR2 YDEGEE. This CDR3 spans 16 amino acids. V trimming: 4 bases; J trimming: 0 bases; junction bases outside the gene matches: 3. The CDR3 nucleotides read TGTGCCAGCAGCCTCGGGACTAGCGGGAGCACAGATACGCAGTATTTT. Amino acids: CASSLGTSGSTDTQYF.

This chain links TRBV7-9 with TRBJ1-2; D might be TRBD1 (6 bases). V shed 5 bases and J shed 0 bases, with 13 bases lying between them. Germline CDR1 and CDR2: SEHNR and FQNEAQ (reference sequence). This CDR3 has 15 residues. CDR3 nucleotides: TGTGCCAGCAGCCAACCGGGACAAGCTAACTATGGCTACACCTTC. It translates to CASSQPGQANYGYTF.

The gene calls are TRBV5-1 and TRBJ2-2, with 12 bases aligning to TRBD2. The CDR3 covers 18 residues. CDR1 and CDR2 (germline): SGHRS, YFSETQ. The junction had 12 bases not matched to a gene; V was cut back by 4 bases and J by 5 bases. This CDR3 reads CASSGAMGLAGSTGELFF. CDR3 coding DNA: TGCGCCAGCAGCGGCGCCATGGGACTAGCGGGCAGTACCGGGGAGCTGTTTTTT.

The J gene is TRBJ2-2, the V gene TRBV4-1, with 9 positions matching TRBD1. CDR3 length: 17 amino acids. Trimming removed 2 bases from V and 5 bases from J; junction bases left unmatched: 9. CDR1 MGHRA and CDR2 YSYEKL come from the germline V gene. The CDR3 region has the DNA TGCGCCAGCAGCCAAAGTTCCGGGACAGGGCGAACCGGGGAGCTGTTTTTT. This translates into CASSQSSGTGRTGELFF.

The chain has TRBV4-2 and TRBJ2-5, with TRBD2 matching over 12 bases. The CDR3 runs to 16 residues. Trimming removed 1 base from V and 4 bases from J; junction bases left unmatched: 4. Germline loops: CDR1 LGHNA, CDR2 YNFKEQ. CDR3 bases: TGTGCCAGCAGCCAAGGGACTAGCGGGACAAGAGAGACCCAGTACTTC. Translation: CASSQGTSGTRETQYF.